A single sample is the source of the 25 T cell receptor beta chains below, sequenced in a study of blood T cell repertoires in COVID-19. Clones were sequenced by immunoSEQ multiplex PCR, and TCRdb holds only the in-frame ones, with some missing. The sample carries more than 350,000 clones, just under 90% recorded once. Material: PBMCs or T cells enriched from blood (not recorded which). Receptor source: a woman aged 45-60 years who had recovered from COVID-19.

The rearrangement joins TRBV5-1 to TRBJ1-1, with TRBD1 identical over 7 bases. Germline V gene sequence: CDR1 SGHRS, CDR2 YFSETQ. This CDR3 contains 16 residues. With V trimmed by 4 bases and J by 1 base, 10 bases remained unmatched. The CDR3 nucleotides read TGCGCCAGCAGCCTAGAACAGGGGTCGAGGAACACTGAAGCTTTCTTT. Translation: CASSLEQGSRNTEAFF.

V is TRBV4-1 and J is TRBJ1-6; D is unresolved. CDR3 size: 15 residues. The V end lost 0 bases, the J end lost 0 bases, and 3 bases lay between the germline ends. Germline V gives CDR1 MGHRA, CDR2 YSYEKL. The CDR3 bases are TGCGCCAGCAGCCAAGACAGCTCCTATAATTCACCCCTCCACTTT. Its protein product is CASSQDSSYNSPLHF.

The CDR3 DNA sequence: TGTGCCTGGGACAGGACAGGGGTGGACGAGCAGTACTTC. This codes for CAWDRTGVDEQYF. The rearrangement links TRBV30 to TRBJ2-7; TRBD1 matches 9 bases. V shed 5 bases and J 5 bases; nucleotides not matched to a gene: 7. The CDR3 is 13 residues long. Germline V gene data show CDR1 as GTSNPN and CDR2 as SVGIG (reference sequence).

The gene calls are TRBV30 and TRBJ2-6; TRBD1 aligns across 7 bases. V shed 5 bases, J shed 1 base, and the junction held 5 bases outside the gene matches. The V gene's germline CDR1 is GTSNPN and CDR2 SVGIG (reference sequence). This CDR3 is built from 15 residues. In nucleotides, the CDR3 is TGTGCCTGGGGGACAGCTTTTTCTGGGGCCAACGTCCTGACTTTC. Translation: CAWGTAFSGANVLTF.

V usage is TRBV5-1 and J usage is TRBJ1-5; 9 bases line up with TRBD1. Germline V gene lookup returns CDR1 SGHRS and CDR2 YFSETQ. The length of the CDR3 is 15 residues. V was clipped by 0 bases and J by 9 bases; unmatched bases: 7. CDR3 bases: TGCGCCAGCAGCTTGGCGGGACAGGGAAATGGGCCCCAGCATTTT. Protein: CASSLAGQGNGPQHF.

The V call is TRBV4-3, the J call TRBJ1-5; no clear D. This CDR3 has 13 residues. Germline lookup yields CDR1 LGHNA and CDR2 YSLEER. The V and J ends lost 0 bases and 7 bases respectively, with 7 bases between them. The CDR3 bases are TGCGCCAGCAGCCAAGACGCGGGGCAGCCCCAGCATTTT. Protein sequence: CASSQDAGQPQHF.

The CDR3, as DNA: TGTGCCAGTAGTACTCCTCTAGCGGGGGGGCGCGAGACCCAGTACTTC. It specifies CASSTPLAGGRETQYF. This chain joins TRBV19 and TRBJ2-5; 12 positions agree with TRBD2. The V and J ends lost 4 bases and 5 bases, in that order; junction bases with no gene match: 8. The CDR3 is 16 amino acids. The germline V gene has CDR1 LNHDA and CDR2 SQIVND (reference sequence).

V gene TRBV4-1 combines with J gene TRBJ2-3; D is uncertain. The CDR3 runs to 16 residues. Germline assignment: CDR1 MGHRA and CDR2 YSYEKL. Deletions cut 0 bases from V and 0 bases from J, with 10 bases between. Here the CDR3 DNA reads TGCGCCAGCAGCCAAGATCTACGAGGAAGCACAGATACGCAGTATTTT. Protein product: CASSQDLRGSTDTQYF.

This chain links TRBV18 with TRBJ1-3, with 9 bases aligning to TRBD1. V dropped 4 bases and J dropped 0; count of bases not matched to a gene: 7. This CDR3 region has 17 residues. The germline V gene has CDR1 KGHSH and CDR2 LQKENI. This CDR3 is CASSRTGDYSSGNTIYF. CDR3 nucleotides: TGTGCCAGCTCACGGACAGGGGACTATTCCTCTGGAAACACCATATATTTT.

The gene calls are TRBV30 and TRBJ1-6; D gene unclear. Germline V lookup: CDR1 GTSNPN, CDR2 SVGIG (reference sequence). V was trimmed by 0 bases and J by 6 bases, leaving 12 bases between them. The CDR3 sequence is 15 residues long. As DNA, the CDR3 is TGTGCCTGGAGTGTACTAAGGGCGGGTAATTCACCCCTCCACTTT. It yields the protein CAWSVLRAGNSPLHF. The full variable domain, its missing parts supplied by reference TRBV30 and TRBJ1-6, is SQTIHQWPATLVQPVGSPLSLECTVEGTSNPNLYWYRQAAGRGLQLLFYSVGIGQISSEVPQNLSASRPQDRQFILSSKKLLLSDSGFYLCAWSVLRAGNSPLHFGNGTRLTVT.

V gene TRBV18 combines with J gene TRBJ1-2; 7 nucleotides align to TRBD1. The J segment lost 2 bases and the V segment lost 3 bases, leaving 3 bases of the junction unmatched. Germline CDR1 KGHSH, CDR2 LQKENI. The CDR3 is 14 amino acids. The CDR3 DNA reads TGTGCCAGCTCACCGTGGGACAGCAACTATGGCTACACCTTC. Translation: CASSPWDSNYGYTF.

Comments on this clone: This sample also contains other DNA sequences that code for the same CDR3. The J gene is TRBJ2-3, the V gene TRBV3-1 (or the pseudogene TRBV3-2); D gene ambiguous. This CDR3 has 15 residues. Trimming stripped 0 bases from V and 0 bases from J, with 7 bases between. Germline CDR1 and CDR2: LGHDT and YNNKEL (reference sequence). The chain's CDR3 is CASSQDPTSTDTQYF. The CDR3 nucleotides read TGTGCCAGCAGCCAAGATCCAACTAGCACAGATACGCAGTATTTT.

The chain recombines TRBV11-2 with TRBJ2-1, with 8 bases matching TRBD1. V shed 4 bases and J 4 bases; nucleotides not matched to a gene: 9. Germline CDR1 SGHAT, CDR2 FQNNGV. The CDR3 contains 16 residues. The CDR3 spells CASSSSRGPSYNEQFF. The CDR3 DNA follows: TGTGCCAGCAGCTCGAGCAGGGGGCCCTCGTACAATGAGCAGTTCTTC.

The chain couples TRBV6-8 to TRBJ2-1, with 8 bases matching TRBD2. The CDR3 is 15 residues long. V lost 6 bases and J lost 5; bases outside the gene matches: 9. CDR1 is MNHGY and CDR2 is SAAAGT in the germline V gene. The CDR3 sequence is CASSPTQRGHNEQFF. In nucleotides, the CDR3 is TGTGCCAGCAGCCCCACCCAGCGGGGGCACAATGAGCAGTTCTTC.

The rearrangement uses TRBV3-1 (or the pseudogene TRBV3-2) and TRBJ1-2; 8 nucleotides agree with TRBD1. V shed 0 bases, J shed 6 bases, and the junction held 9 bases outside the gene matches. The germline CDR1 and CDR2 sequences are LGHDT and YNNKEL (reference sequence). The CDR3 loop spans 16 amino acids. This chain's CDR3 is CASSQEPGGRRNGYTF. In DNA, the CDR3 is TGTGCCAGCAGCCAAGAACCAGGGGGCAGACGTAATGGCTACACCTTC.

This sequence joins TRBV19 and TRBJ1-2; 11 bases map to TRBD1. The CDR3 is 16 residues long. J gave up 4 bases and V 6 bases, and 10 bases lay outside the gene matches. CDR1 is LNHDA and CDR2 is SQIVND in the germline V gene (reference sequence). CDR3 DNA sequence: TGTGCCAGTAGCACCAATCCGGGACAGGGGGGCTATGGCTACACCTTC. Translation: CASSTNPGQGGYGYTF.

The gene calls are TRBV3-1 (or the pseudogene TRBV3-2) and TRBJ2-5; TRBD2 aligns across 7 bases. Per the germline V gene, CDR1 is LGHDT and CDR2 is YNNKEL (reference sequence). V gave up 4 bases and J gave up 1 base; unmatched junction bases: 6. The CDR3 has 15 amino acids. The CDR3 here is CASSPSGVIQETQYF. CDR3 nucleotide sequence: TGTGCCAGCAGCCCGAGCGGGGTAATCCAAGAGACCCAGTACTTC.

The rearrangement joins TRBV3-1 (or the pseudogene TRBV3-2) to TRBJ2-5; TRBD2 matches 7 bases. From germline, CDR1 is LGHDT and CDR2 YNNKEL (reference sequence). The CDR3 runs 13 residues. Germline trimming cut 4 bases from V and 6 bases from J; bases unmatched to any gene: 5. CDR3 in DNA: TGTGCCAGCAGCCCCGAACTAGCGAAGACCCAGTACTTC. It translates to CASSPELAKTQYF.

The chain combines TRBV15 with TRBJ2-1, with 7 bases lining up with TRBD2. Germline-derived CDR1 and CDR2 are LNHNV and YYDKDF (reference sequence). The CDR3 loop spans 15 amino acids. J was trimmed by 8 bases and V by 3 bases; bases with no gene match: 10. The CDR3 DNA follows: TGTGCCACCAGCAGCGGGGTTTTGGGGAGGGATGAGCAGTTCTTC. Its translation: CATSSGVLGRDEQFF.

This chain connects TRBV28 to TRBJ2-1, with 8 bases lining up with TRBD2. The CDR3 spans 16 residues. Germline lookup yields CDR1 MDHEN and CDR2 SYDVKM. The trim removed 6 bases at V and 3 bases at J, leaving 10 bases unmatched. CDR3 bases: TGTGCCAGCAGCACAGCGGGGGCCCCTTTCTACAATGAGCAGTTCTTC. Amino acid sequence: CASSTAGAPFYNEQFF. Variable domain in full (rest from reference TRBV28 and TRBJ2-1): DVKVTQSSRYLVKRTGEKVFLECVQDMDHENMFWYRQDPGLGLRLIYFSYDVKMKEKGDIPEGYSVSREKKERFSLILESASTNQTSMYLCASSTAGAPFYNEQFFGPGTRLTVL.

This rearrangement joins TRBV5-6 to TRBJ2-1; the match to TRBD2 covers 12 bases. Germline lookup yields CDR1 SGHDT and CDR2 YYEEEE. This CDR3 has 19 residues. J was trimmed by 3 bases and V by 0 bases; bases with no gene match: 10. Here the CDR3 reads CASSLVRLAGGAGYNEQFF. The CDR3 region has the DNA TGTGCCAGCAGCTTGGTGCGTCTAGCGGGGGGGGCCGGCTACAATGAGCAGTTCTTC. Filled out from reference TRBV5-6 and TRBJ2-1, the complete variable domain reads DAGVTQSPTHLIKTRGQQVTLRCSPKSGHDTVSWYQQALGQGPQFIFQYYEEEERQRGNFPDRFSGHQFPNYSSELNVNALLLGDSALYLCASSLVRLAGGAGYNEQFFGPGTRLTVL.

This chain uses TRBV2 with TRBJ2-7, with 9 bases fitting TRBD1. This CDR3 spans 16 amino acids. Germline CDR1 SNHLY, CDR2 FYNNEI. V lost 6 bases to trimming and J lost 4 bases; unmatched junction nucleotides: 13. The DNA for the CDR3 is TGTGCCAGCAGCCGCCGCTCCACCGGGACAGGGTACGAGCAGTACTTC. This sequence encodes CASSRRSTGTGYEQYF. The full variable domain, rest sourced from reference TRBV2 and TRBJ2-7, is EPEVTQTPSHQVTQMGQEVILRCVPISNHLYFYWYRQILGQKVEFLVSFYNNEISEKSEIFDDQFSVERPDGSNFTLKIRSTKLEDSAMYFCASSRRSTGTGYEQYFGPGTRLTVT.

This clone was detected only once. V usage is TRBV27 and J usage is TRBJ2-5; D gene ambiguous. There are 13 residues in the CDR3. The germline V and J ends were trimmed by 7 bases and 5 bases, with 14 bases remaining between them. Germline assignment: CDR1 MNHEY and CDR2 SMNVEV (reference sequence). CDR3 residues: CASTRSARETQYF. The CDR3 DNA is TGTGCCAGCACCCGGTCGGCCAGGGAGACCCAGTACTTC.

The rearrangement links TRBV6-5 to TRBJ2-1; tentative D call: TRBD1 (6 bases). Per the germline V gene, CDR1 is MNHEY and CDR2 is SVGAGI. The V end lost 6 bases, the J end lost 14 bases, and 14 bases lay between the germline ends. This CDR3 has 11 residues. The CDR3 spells CASSTGTREFF. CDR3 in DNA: TGTGCCAGCAGCACCGGGACAAGGGAGTTCTTC.

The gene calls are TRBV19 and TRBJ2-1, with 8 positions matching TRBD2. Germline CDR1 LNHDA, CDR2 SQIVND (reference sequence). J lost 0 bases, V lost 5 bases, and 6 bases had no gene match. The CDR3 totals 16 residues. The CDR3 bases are TGTGCCAGTAGTCCTACTAGCGGAAGCTCCTACAATGAGCAGTTCTTC. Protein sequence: CASSPTSGSSYNEQFF.